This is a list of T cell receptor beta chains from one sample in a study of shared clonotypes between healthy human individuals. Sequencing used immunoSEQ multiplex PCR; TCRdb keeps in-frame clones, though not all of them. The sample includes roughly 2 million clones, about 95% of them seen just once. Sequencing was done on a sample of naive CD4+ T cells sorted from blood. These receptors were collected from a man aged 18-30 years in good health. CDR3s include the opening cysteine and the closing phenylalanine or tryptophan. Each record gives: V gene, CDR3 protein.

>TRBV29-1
CSVDTGYTF
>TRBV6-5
CASWNGQNSNQPQHF
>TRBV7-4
CASSTGQGRMRDYTF
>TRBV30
CAWAYGIAGGSPLHF
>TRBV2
CASSRTSGATSSDTQYF
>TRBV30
CAWSRQGVGELFF
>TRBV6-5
CASKATGLSYEQYF
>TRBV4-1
CASSQERSGGHYEQYF
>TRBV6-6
CASSREGSTNEKLFF
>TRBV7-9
CASSLWGGETQYF
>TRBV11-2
CASSRTSIYEQYF
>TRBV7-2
CASGLPNGETQYF
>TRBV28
CASSPGPYEQYF
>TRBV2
CASSMGRNTYEQYF
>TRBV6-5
CASSFGGGETQYF